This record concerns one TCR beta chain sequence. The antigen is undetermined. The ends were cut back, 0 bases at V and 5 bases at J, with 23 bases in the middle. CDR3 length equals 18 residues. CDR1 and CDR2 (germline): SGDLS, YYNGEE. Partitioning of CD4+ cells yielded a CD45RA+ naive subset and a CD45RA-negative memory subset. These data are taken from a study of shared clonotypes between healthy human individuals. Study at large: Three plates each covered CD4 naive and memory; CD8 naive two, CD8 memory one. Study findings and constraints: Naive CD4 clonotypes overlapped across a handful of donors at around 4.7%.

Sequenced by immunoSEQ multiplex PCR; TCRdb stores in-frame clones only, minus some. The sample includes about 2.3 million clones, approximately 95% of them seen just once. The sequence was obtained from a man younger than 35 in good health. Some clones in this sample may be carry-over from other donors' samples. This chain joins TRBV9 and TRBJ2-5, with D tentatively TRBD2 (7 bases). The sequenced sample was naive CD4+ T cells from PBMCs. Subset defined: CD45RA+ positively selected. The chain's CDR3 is CASSVVWGGDTLVETQYF. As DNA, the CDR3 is TGTGCCAGCAGCGTAGTTTGGGGAGGGGACACTCTCGTTGAGACCCAGTACTTC.